This T cell receptor beta chain is from a study of T cell clusters in autoimmune cytopenias. TRB was amplified by touch-down multiplex PCR, primer pools A and B combined. No DNA is given; TCRdb re-called the multiplex PCR reads and lists each CDR3 protein once. This table lists about 8,400 distinct CDR3 sequences. As concerns this clonotype: The target antigen is unknown.

Findings of the study overall: Healthy donors had approximately 3.1-fold more exclusive TRB clusters than active autoimmune hepatitis patients.

TRB was amplified from approximately 230 ng of peripheral blood genomic DNA per sample. CDR3 length equals 16 residues. CDR1 SGHAT and CDR2 FQNNGV come from the germline V gene. The chain carries TRBV11-2 and TRBJ2-1; TCRdb's D gene call, TRBD1, goes unchecked for lack of DNA. The source is a human donor with an autoimmune cytopenia or autoimmune hepatitis (not recorded which). The source material was peripheral blood. The CDR3 sequence is CASSLIGQGRESEQFF.